The rows below give T cell receptor beta chains drawn from one sample of a study of blood T cell repertoires in COVID-19. Produced via immunoSEQ multiplex PCR; TCRdb's table is partial and in-frame only. The sample includes about 60,000 clones, roughly 76% of them seen just once. Material: peripheral blood. The receptors originated from a man over 45 with active or convalescent COVID-19. Both conserved end residues are part of each CDR3. D genes are given only for firm matches. The size field is filled for only some rows; it gives once, few, many or a size class.

TRBJ2-1	NA	TRBV7-3	NA	CASSPFGIAPFF	TGTGCCAGCAGCCCCTTTGGGATAGCGCCGTTCTTC
TRBJ2-2	NA	TRBV5-1	NA	CASSPLDLHTGELFF	TGCGCCAGCAGCCCTCTAGACTTACACACCGGGGAGCTGTTTTTT
TRBJ2-1	NA	TRBV7-7	NA	CASSLDDSSYNEQFF	TGTGCTAGCAGCTTAGACGACAGCTCCTACAATGAGCAGTTCTTC
TRBJ2-3	NA	TRBV9	TRBD2	CASSGGLATEADTQYF	TGTGCCAGCAGCGGTGGACTAGCAACTGAAGCGGATACGCAGTATTTT
TRBJ1-5	once	TRBV2	TRBD1	CASSVGQVAQPQHF	TGTGCCAGCAGTGTGGGACAGGTAGCTCAGCCCCAGCATTTT
TRBJ2-3	few	TRBV29-1	NA	CSAEGGPSSTDTQYF	TGCAGCGCCGAGGGAGGCCCCTCAAGCACAGATACGCAGTATTTT
TRBJ1-1	many	TRBV14	TRBD1	CASSQGGGAYTEAFF	TGTGCCAGCAGCCAAGGAGGGGGCGCCTACACTGAAGCTTTCTTT
TRBJ1-1	NA	TRBV27	TRBD1	CANRGGTEAFF	TGTGCCAACAGGGGCGGGACTGAAGCTTTCTTT
TRBJ2-5	NA	TRBV20-1	NA	CSASGQETQYF	TGCAGTGCTTCGGGGCAAGAGACCCAGTACTTC
TRBJ2-5	once	TRBV2	TRBD2	CASSPLAGAETQYF	TGTGCCAGCAGCCCTCTGGCGGGAGCGGAGACCCAGTACTTC
TRBJ1-5	NA	TRBV9	NA	CASSVGSSNQPQHF	TGTGCCAGCAGCGTAGGTAGTAGCAATCAGCCCCAGCATTTT
TRBJ2-1	NA	TRBV7-8	NA	CASSLGGGDAGVFGEQFF	TGTGCCAGCAGCTTAGGGGGCGGGGATGCGGGTGTTTTTGGTGAGCAGTTCTTC